The T cell receptor beta chain under discussion was sequenced for a study of human T cells and chemical hapten exposure. Study at large: On the upper back, patch tests were applied with 0.01% DPC and read at 6 days.

Per germline, CDR1 LGHDT and CDR2 YNNKEL (reference sequence). There are 16 residues in the CDR3. V was cut by 4 bases and J by 4 bases, with 20 bases left in between. Regarding time point: patch test 1, 2 weeks after DPC sensitization. Treatment described: therapeutic diphenylcyclopropenone sensitization with weekly scalp DPC. Each CDR3 protein is one row after TCRdb ran MiXCR on the RACE reads. The sample lists 180,000 or so distinct CDR3 sequences; about 22% were seen once. The receptor's source is a woman aged 45-65 years with alopecia areata. Some clones in this sample may be carry-over from other donors' samples. This chain joins TRBV3-1 and TRBJ2-7; no clear D. The source material was whole blood, sampled in connection with sensitization to the hapten diphenylcyclopropenone (DPC). The CDR3 region is CASSRTATRHLYEQYF. CDR3 DNA: TGTGCCAGCAGCCGCACAGCCACCCGACATCTATACGAGCAGTACTTC.